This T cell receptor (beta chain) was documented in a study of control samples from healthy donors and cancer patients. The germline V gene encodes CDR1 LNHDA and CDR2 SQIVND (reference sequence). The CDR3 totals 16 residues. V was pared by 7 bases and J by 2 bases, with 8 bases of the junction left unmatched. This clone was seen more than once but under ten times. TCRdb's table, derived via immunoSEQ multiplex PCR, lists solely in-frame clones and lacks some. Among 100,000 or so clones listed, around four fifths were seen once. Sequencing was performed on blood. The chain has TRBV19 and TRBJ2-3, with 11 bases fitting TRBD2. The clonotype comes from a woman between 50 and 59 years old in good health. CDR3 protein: CASTEGLAGPTDTQYF. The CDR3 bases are TGTGCCAGTACCGAAGGACTAGCGGGCCCCACAGATACGCAGTATTTT.